This T cell receptor (beta chain) was recorded in a study of Graves' ophthalmopathy and Graves' hyperthyroidism. Of note for this clonotype: A single base separates this from a much larger clone, so it may be a read error.

Looked up from germline, CDR1 is MGHDK and CDR2 is SYGVNS. Trimming stripped 5 bases from V and 12 bases from J, with 19 bases between. This CDR3 has 13 residues. The authors amplified TCR beta CDR3 regions from RNA transcripts. HTBI-primed RT-PCR formed the first round, and a multiplex PCR formed the second. From the multiplex PCR reads, TCRdb called clonotypes with MiXCR, one entry per CDR3 protein. This table has 650,000 to 800,000 distinct CDR3 sequences, more than 40% appearing once. V gene TRBV25-1 combines with J gene TRBJ1-2; no reliable D call. Sequencing used peripheral blood. The source of this sequence is an adult man with Graves' ophthalmopathy. Here the CDR3 reads CASSLAILQGHTF. In DNA, the CDR3 is TGTGCCAGCAGTTTAGCCATCCTGCAAGGCCACACCTTC.